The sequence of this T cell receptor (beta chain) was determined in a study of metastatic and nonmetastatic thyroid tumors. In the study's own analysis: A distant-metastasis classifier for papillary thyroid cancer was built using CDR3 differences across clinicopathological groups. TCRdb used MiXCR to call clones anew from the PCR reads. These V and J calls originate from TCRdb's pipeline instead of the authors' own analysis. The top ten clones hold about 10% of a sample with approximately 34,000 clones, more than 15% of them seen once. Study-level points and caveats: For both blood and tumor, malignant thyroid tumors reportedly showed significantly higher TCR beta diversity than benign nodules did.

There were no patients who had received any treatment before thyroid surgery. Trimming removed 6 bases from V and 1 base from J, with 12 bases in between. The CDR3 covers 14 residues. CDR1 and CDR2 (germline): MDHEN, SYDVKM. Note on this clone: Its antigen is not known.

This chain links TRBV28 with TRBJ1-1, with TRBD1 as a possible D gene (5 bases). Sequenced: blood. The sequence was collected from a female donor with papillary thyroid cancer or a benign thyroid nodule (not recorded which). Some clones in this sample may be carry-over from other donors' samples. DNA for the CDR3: TGTGCCAGCAGCCCCCCCGGACAGAACACTGAAGCTTTCTTT. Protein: CASSPPGQNTEAFF.